These 2 T cell receptor beta chains came from one sample sequenced in a study of neurological immune-mediated disorders. TCRdb recomputed calls from the 5' RACE reads with MiXCR, one row per CDR3 protein. The table lists about 69,000 distinct CDR3 sequences, around 3.9% of them singletons. Source material: PBMCs. The receptors shown here come from a man aged 25 to 40 with multiple sclerosis.

This clonotype was seen ten or more times. J is TRBJ2-7 and V is TRBV7-2; D uncertain. The germline V gene has CDR1 SGHTA and CDR2 FQGNSA. Deletions cut 5 bases from V and 3 bases from J, with 11 bases between. The CDR3 runs 13 residues. The CDR3 nucleotides read TGTGCCAGCAGCCGAGATGGAATCTACGAGCAGTACTTC. Its translation is CASSRDGIYEQYF.

This clonotype was detected many times. V and J are TRBV7-9 and TRBJ2-7; 8 bases are shared with TRBD2. V lost 4 bases and J lost 4; bases outside the gene matches: 15. The CDR3 covers 17 residues. Germline lookup yields CDR1 SEHNR and CDR2 FQNEAQ (reference sequence). The CDR3 DNA sequence: TGTGCCAGCAGCTCCGGGGTCGGGGGGGACCTTCTATACGAGCAGTACTTC. Amino acids: CASSSGVGGDLLYEQYF.